One and the same sample provided the 30 T cell receptor beta chains below, sequenced in a study of identical twins. One entry per CDR3 protein results from TCRdb running MiXCR on the 5' RACE reads. The sample records roughly 290,000 distinct CDR3 sequences, 8% to 9% being singletons. The same sample was also used in a study of yellow fever vaccine responses in identical twins.

The sequenced material came from memory (CD45RO+) T cells sorted from blood. The receptors were sampled from a woman aged 18 to 35 in good health.

This clonotype was observed a handful of times. The chain combines TRBV9 with TRBJ1-3; no reliable D call. The CDR3 extends over 12 amino acids. Germline CDR1 SGDLS, CDR2 YYNGEE. V lost 8 bases, J lost 4 bases, and 10 bases lay in between. The CDR3 sequence: CASSTAGNTIYF. As DNA, the CDR3 is TGTGCCAGTTCGACCGCGGGAAACACCATATATTTT. The full variable domain, in which reference TRBV9 and TRBJ1-3 provide the parts outside the CDR3, is DSGVTQTPKHLITATGQRVTLRCSPRSGDLSVYWYQQSLDQGLQFLIQYYNGEERAKGNILERFSAQQFPDLHSELNLSSLELGDSALYFCASSTAGNTIYFGEGSWLTVV.

In its sample, this clonotype was seen many times. The chain is built from TRBV5-5 and TRBJ1-2, with no clear D. This CDR3 region has 15 residues. The germline CDR1 and CDR2 sequences are SGHKS and YYEKEE (reference sequence). The germline V and J ends were trimmed by 1 base and 4 bases, with 14 bases remaining between them. The CDR3 DNA reads TGTGCCAGCAGCTTGCAAACACAAGTAGGCTATGGCTACACCTTC. It translates to CASSLQTQVGYGYTF.

This clonotype came up a few times. The chain joins TRBV12-3 or TRBV12-4 to TRBJ2-1; 8 bases map to TRBD2. The CDR3 consists of 16 residues. J was trimmed by 9 bases and V by 6 bases; bases with no gene match: 16. The CDR3: CASSRAGVGGAREQFF. In nucleotides, the CDR3 is TGTGCCAGCAGCCGGGCAGGAGTCGGGGGGGCCCGTGAGCAGTTCTTC.

This clonotype came up many times. The chain links TRBV6-5 to TRBJ2-1; D is unresolved. Germline V gene sequence: CDR1 MNHEY, CDR2 SVGAGI. V dropped 0 bases and J dropped 4 bases, with 7 bases sitting between them. The length of the CDR3 is 14 residues. The CDR3 protein is CASSYSRGYNEQFF. Here the CDR3 DNA reads TGTGCCAGCAGTTACTCGAGAGGTTACAATGAGCAGTTCTTC.

This clonotype was found many times. CDR3 nucleotide sequence: TGCGCCAGCAGCGGACAGACTATGAACACTGAAGCTTTCTTT. Translated: CASSGQTMNTEAFF. The V gene is TRBV5-1, the J gene TRBJ1-1, with D perhaps matching TRBD1 (6 bases). Germline V gene lookup returns CDR1 SGHRS and CDR2 YFSETQ. The CDR3 spans 14 residues. Between the trimmed V and J ends, which lost 4 bases and 0 bases, there was a span of 10 bases. Supplemented by reference TRBV5-1 and TRBJ1-1, the full variable domain reads KAGVTQTPRYLIKTRGQQVTLSCSPISGHRSVSWYQQTPGQGLQFLFEYFSETQRNKGNFPGRFSGRQFSNSRSEMNVSTLELGDSALYLCASSGQTMNTEAFFGQGTRLTVV.

This clonotype occurred many times. The rearrangement joins TRBV5-5 to TRBJ1-6, with unresolved D. The CDR3 length is 13 residues. Germline CDR1 and CDR2: SGHKS and YYEKEE (reference sequence). V was clipped by 0 bases and J by 8 bases, with 6 bases between them. CDR3 DNA: TGTGCCAGCAGCTTGGACAGACATTCACCCCTCCACTTT. Translated, it gives CASSLDRHSPLHF.

This clonotype was observed a handful of times. The chain uses TRBV5-4 and TRBJ2-5; D is perhaps TRBD1 or TRBD2 (5 bases each). V lost 0 bases to trimming and J lost 5 bases, with 17 bases between them. Germline CDR1 reads SGHNT; CDR2 reads YYREEE (reference sequence). CDR3 length equals 16 residues. CDR3 in amino acids: CASSLDGTAPGETQYF. CDR3 in DNA: TGTGCCAGCAGCTTGGATGGGACGGCTCCGGGGGAGACCCAGTACTTC.

This clonotype was picked up a small number of times. This rearrangement joins TRBV11-2 to TRBJ2-7, with TRBD2 identical over 11 bases. With 5 bases clipped from V and 0 bases from J, the junction kept 6 bases outside the gene matches. Looked up from germline, CDR1 is SGHAT and CDR2 is FQNNGV. The CDR3 consists of 16 residues. The CDR3 DNA follows: TGTGCCAGCAGCCCCCAGACTAGCGGGAACTCCTACGAGCAGTACTTC. Translation gives CASSPQTSGNSYEQYF.

At least ten counts were recorded for this clonotype. The V and J genes are TRBV20-1 and TRBJ2-1; D may be TRBD2 (5 bases). V lost 3 bases, J lost 2 bases, and 14 bases lay in between. The CDR3 extends over 15 amino acids. Germline lookup yields CDR1 DFQATT and CDR2 SNEGSKA (reference sequence). The CDR3 nucleotides read TGCAGTGCTAGTAGTGCAGCGGACCCCTACAATGAGCAGTTCTTC. This sequence encodes CSASSAADPYNEQFF.

This clonotype appeared many times. V is TRBV5-1 and J is TRBJ1-1, with 7 bases that match TRBD1. The CDR3 runs to 16 residues. The V gene's germline CDR1 is SGHRS and CDR2 YFSETQ. Trimming at V came to 0 bases and at J to 3 bases, leaving 8 bases not matched to a gene. The CDR3 DNA reads TGCGCCAGCAGCTTGGAGGCAGGGGGAGGTTACACTGAAGCTTTCTTT. The encoded protein is CASSLEAGGGYTEAFF.

This clonotype was picked up a small number of times. This sequence joins TRBV25-1 and TRBJ2-3; no clear D. This CDR3 spans 14 amino acids. Trimming took 3 bases from V and 0 from J, leaving 7 bases between them. CDR1 is MGHDK, CDR2 SYGVNS, per germline. This CDR3 reads CASSDEGSTDTQYF. The CDR3 DNA is TGTGCCAGCAGTGATGAAGGGAGCACAGATACGCAGTATTTT.

The V and J genes are TRBV12-2 and TRBJ2-7; TRBD2, the D gene given by the table, was not confirmed from the DNA. TRBV12-2 is a documented pseudogene. CDR3 length equals 15 residues. The CDR3 region has the DNA TGTGCAAGTCGCTTAACTCGCGGGGGGTGGTACGAGCAGTACGTC. Amino acid sequence: CASRLTRGGWYEQYV.

CDR3 amino acids: CASSQDGWTENNYGYTF. CDR3 bases: TGTGCCAGCAGCCAAGATGGCTGGACAGAAAATAACTATGGCTACACCTTC. The chain is built from TRBV14 and TRBJ1-2; TRBD1 might be the D (6 bases). Trimming pared 0 bases from V and 1 base from J, leaving 15 bases between. Germline values: CDR1 SGHDN, CDR2 FVKESK. The CDR3 has 17 amino acids.

The gene calls are TRBV6-1 and TRBJ2-2; 11 bases match TRBD2. CDR3 size: 15 residues. V lost 6 bases, J lost 7 bases, and 7 bases stayed unmatched. Germline values: CDR1 MNHNS, CDR2 SASEGT. The CDR3 DNA reads TGTGCCAGCAGACTCACTAGCGGGAGCAGCGGGGAGCTGTTTTTT. Translated, it gives CASRLTSGSSGELFF.

The V call is TRBV6-1, the J call TRBJ1-6, with D perhaps matching TRBD1 (5 bases). Germline CDR1 reads MNHNS; CDR2 reads SASEGT. CDR3 length: 15 amino acids. V shed 6 bases and J shed 7 bases, with 16 bases lying between them. CDR3 sequence: CASSEPAGRNSPLHF. In DNA, the CDR3 is TGTGCCAGCAGCGAGCCTGCAGGGAGAAATTCACCCCTCCACTTT.

The sample holds many counts of this clonotype. The chain employs TRBV10-3 and TRBJ2-3, with D perhaps being TRBD1 or TRBD2 (5 bases each). Germline values: CDR1 ENHRY, CDR2 SYGVKD. Trimming shortened V by 4 bases and J by 2 bases, and 13 bases separated the two germline ends. The CDR3 loop spans 15 amino acids. The CDR3 DNA follows: TGTGCCATCAGTGCGAGGGGCGGATACACAGATACGCAGTATTTT. Amino acids: CAISARGGYTDTQYF.

This clonotype has only a few counts. Since a much larger clone is just one base distant, this may be a read error. The genes are TRBV20-1 and TRBJ2-1; 12 bases are a match to TRBD2. This CDR3 region has 16 residues. Germline CDR1 reads DFQATT; CDR2 reads SNEGSKA (reference sequence). The CDR3 sequence: CCALGLAGNSYNEQFF. CDR3 DNA: TGCTGTGCTCTCGGACTAGCGGGAAATTCCTACAATGAGCAGTTCTTC.

The chain recombines TRBV7-2 with TRBJ2-5; D call uncertain. This CDR3 contains 14 residues. Germline CDR1 and CDR2: SGHTA and FQGNSA. Between the trimmed V and J ends, which lost 0 bases and 1 base, there was a span of 6 bases. CDR3 sequence (DNA): TGTGCCAGCAGCTTAGCGGGTAGCCAAGAGACCCAGTACTTC. It codes for CASSLAGSQETQYF.

At least ten counts were recorded for this clonotype. This chain uses TRBV5-1 with TRBJ1-1, with a tentative D call TRBD1 (5 bases). This CDR3 comprises 13 residues. Germline V gene data show CDR1 as SGHRS and CDR2 as YFSETQ. V lost 5 bases, J lost 0 bases, and 8 bases lay in between. DNA for the CDR3: TGCGCCAGCAGGGACACCCTGAACACTGAAGCTTTCTTT. As protein: CASRDTLNTEAFF.

The chain uses TRBV27 and TRBJ1-1, with a tentative D call TRBD1 (5 bases). Trimming cost V 8 bases and J 10 bases, with 23 bases left between them. This CDR3 has 14 amino acids. CDR1 MNHEY and CDR2 SMNVEV come from the germline V gene (reference sequence). CDR3 protein: CASQPEGYRGLAFF. For the CDR3, the DNA is TGTGCCAGCCAACCCGAAGGTTACCGGGGGTTAGCTTTCTTT.

Points on this clonotype: A single base separates this from a much larger clone, so it may be a read error. This chain links TRBV12-3 or TRBV12-4 with TRBJ2-1; TRBD2 matches at 8 bases. This CDR3 contains 15 residues. The junction had 8 bases not matched to a gene; V was cut back by 4 bases and J by 6 bases. CDR3 in DNA: TGTGCCAGCAGTTCACTTAGCGGGGATTGCAATGAGCAGTTCTTC. Its protein product is CASSSLSGDCNEQFF.

This chain joins TRBV20-1 and TRBJ2-7; D is perhaps TRBD2 (5 bases). This CDR3 region has 12 residues. Trimming took 3 bases from V and 2 from J, leaving 8 bases between them. Germline assignment: CDR1 DFQATT and CDR2 SNEGSKA (reference sequence). This chain's CDR3 is CSARREAYEQYV. The CDR3 nucleotides are TGCAGTGCTAGGAGGGAAGCCTACGAGCAGTACGTC.

A few counts support this clonotype. The chain employs TRBV2 and TRBJ1-1; TRBD1 might be the D (6 bases). V lost 7 bases to trimming and J lost 9 bases, with 12 bases between them. Per germline, CDR1 SNHLY and CDR2 FYNNEI. This CDR3 spans 11 amino acids. As DNA, the CDR3 is TGTGCCAGCACCGAGGGGGGGAAAGCTTTCTTT. Protein: CASTEGGKAFF.

In this sample, this clonotype turned up many times. This chain joins TRBV5-1 and TRBJ2-5; no definite D call. The germline V gene has CDR1 SGHRS and CDR2 YFSETQ. The CDR3 totals 14 residues. Trimming took off 0 bases at V and 0 bases at J, with 6 bases between the two ends. In DNA, the CDR3 is TGCGCCAGCAGCTTGGTCGGCAACCAAGAGACCCAGTACTTC. This encodes CASSLVGNQETQYF. The variable domain in full, completed from reference TRBV5-1 and TRBJ2-5, reads KAGVTQTPRYLIKTRGQQVTLSCSPISGHRSVSWYQQTPGQGLQFLFEYFSETQRNKGNFPGRFSGRQFSNSRSEMNVSTLELGDSALYLCASSLVGNQETQYFGPGTRLLVL.

The chain has TRBV20-1 and TRBJ2-7; 10 positions match TRBD2. The germline gives CDR1 DFQATT, CDR2 SNEGSKA (reference sequence). The CDR3 loop spans 15 amino acids. CDR3: CCASPTSGARYEQYV. The DNA of the CDR3 is TGCTGTGCTAGTCCCACTAGCGGGGCCCGCTACGAGCAGTACGTC.

The chain has TRBV18 and TRBJ2-3; D gene uncertain. The CDR3 is made up of 12 amino acids. Germline CDR1 KGHSH, CDR2 LQKENI. With 0 bases removed from V and 8 bases from J, the gap between germline ends came to 6 bases. The CDR3 is CASSPPGGTQYF. The DNA for the CDR3 is TGTGCCAGCTCACCACCAGGCGGTACGCAGTATTTT. The full variable domain, its missing parts supplied by reference TRBV18 and TRBJ2-3, is NAGVMQNPRHLVRRRGQEARLRCSPMKGHSHVYWYRQLPEEGLKFMVYLQKENIIDESGMPKERFSAEFPKEGPSILRIQQVVRGDSAAYFCASSPPGGTQYFGPGTRLTVL.

This clonotype was counted many times. The chain uses TRBV5-1 and TRBJ1-5; D remains unclear. CDR1 and CDR2 from the germline V gene are SGHRS and YFSETQ. V was trimmed by 1 base and J by 10 bases, leaving 12 bases between them. This CDR3 has 13 residues. CDR3 bases: TGCGCCAGCAGCTTGTCCCCGGACGACCCCCAGCATTTT. This codes for CASSLSPDDPQHF.

This clonotype was counted a few times. The chain links TRBV6-5 to TRBJ1-5; a possible D gene is TRBD1 (5 bases). The CDR3 covers 13 residues. V was clipped by 0 bases and J by 7 bases, with 7 bases between them. Germline V gene lookup returns CDR1 MNHEY and CDR2 SVGAGI. The CDR3 nucleotides read TGTGCCAGCAGTTACTCGAGGGGACAGCCCCAGCATTTT. This encodes CASSYSRGQPQHF.

This clonotype was recorded at least ten times. The chain uses TRBV7-8 and TRBJ1-3; possibly TRBD1 for D (5 bases). The CDR3 contains 16 residues. V was clipped by 2 bases and J by 4 bases, with 15 bases between them. CDR1 and CDR2 (germline): SGHVS, FQNEAQ. CDR3 DNA: TGTGCCAGCAGCTTACAGGGAGAGGTGTTGGGAAACACCATATATTTT. It yields the protein CASSLQGEVLGNTIYF.

This clonotype was counted between two and nine times. The V and J genes are TRBV7-9 and TRBJ1-4, with D unclear. Germline CDR1 SEHNR, CDR2 FQNEAQ (reference sequence). This CDR3 region has 15 residues. V lost 4 bases and J lost 5, with 14 bases in between. The CDR3 sequence: CASSSTPWENEKLFF. In DNA, the CDR3 is TGTGCCAGCAGCTCGACCCCCTGGGAAAATGAAAAACTGTTTTTT.